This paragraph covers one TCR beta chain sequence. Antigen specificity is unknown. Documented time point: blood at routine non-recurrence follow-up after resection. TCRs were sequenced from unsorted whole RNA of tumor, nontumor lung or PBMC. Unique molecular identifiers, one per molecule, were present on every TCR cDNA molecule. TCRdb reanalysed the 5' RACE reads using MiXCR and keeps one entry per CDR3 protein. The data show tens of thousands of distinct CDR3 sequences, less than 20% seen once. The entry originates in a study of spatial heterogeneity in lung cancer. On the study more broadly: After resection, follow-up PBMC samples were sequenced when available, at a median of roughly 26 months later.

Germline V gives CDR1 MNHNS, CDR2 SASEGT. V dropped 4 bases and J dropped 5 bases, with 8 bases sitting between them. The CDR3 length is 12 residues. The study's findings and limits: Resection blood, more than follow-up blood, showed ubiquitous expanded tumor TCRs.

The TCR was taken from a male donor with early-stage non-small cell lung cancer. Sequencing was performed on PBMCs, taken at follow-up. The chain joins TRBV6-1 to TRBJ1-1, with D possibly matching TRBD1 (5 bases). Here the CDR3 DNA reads TGTGCCAGCAGTGTGGGACCAACTGAAGCTTTCTTT. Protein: CASSVGPTEAFF.